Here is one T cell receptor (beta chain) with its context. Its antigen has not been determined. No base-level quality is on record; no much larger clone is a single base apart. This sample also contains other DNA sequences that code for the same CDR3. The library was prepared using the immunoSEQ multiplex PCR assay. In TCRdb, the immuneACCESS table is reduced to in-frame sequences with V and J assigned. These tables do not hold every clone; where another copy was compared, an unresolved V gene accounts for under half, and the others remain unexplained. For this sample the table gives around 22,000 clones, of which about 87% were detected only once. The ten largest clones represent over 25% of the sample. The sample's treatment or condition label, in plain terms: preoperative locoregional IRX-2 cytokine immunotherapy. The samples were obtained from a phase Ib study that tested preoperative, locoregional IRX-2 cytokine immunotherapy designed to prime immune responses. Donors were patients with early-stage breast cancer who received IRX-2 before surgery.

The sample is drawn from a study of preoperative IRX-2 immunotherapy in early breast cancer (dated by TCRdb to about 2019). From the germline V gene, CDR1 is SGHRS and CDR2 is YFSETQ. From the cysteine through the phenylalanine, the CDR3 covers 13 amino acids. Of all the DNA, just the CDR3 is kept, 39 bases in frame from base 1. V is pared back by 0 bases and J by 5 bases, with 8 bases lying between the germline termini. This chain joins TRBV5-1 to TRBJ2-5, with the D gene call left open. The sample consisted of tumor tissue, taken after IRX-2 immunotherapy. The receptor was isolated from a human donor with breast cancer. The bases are TGCGCCAGCAGCTTGGCCCTCGGGGAGACCCAGTACTTC. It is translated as CASSLALGETQYF.